The clone carrying this T cell receptor beta chain was counted many times. Its antigen is not known. TCRdb called the 5' RACE reads again in MiXCR, with one record for every CDR3 protein. The profile covers 700,000 to 1,000,000 distinct CDR3 sequences, with 10% to 15% appearing a single time and 0.51% taken by the ten largest. The data stem from a study of CD8 T cells in ankylosing spondylitis. Study-wide findings and caveats: Blood of patients with ankylosing spondylitis appeared to be characterized by a TCR beta motif of fewer than 10 highly homologous variants. Disease-linked clones displayed a CD8+ phenotype and appeared relatively rarely in peripheral blood.

The CDR3 has 15 amino acids. Trimming took off 6 bases at V and 3 bases at J, with 15 bases between the two ends. Germline V gene data show CDR1 as MNHNS and CDR2 as SASEGT. What was sequenced was blood, either unsorted or a sorted T cell fraction (not recorded which). This chain links TRBV6-1 with TRBJ1-5, with unresolved D. This sequence originates from a male donor with ankylosing spondylitis. This CDR3 reads CASSHGGVLNQPQHF. Written as DNA, the CDR3 is TGTGCCAGCAGCCACGGCGGGGTCCTCAATCAGCCCCAGCATTTT.